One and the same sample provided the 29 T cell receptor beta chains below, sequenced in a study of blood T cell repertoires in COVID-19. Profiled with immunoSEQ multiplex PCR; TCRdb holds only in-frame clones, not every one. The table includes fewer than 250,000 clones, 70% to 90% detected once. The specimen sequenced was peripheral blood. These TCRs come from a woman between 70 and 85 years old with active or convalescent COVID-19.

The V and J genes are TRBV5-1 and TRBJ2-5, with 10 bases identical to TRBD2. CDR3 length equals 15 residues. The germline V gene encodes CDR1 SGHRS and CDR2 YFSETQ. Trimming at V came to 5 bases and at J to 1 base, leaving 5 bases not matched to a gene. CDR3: CASSLLAGLQETQYF. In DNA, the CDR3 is TGCGCCAGCAGTCTACTAGCGGGACTCCAAGAGACCCAGTACTTC.

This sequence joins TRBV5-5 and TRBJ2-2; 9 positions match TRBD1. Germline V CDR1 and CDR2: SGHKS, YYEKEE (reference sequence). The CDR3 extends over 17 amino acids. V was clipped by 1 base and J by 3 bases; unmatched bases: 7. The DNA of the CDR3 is TGTGCCAGCAGCTTGAATCGAGGGACAGGGTACACCGGGGAGCTGTTTTTT. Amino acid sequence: CASSLNRGTGYTGELFF.

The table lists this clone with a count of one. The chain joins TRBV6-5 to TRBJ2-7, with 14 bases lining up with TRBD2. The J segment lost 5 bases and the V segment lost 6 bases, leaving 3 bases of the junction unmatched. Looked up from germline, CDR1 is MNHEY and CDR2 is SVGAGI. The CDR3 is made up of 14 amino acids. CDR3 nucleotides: TGTGCCAGCAGAAGGACTAGCGGGAGGAACGAGCAGTACTTC. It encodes CASRRTSGRNEQYF.

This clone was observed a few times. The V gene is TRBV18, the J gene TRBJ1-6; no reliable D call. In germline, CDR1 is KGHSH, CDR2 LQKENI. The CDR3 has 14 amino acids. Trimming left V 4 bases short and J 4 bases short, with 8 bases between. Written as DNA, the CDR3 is TGTGCCAGCTCACTCACAGAGTATAATTCACCCCTCCACTTT. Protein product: CASSLTEYNSPLHF.

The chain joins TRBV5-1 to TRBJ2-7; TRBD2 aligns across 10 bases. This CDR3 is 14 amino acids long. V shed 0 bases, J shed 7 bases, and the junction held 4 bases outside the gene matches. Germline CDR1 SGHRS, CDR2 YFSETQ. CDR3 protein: CASSLGLAGGEQYF. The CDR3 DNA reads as TGCGCCAGCAGCTTGGGACTAGCGGGTGGGGAGCAGTACTTC.

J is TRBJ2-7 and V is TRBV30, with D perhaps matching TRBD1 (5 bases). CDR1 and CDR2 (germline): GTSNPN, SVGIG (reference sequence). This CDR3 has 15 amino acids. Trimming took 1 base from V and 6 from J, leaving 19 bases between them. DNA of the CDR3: TGTGCCTGGAGTGCCCTAGGGGCCCCTCGAGGCGAGCAGTACTTC. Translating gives CAWSALGAPRGEQYF.

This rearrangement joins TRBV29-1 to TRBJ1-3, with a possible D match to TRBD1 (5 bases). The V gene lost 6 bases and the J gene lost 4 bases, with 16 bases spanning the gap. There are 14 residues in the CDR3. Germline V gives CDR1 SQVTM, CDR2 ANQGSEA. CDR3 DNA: TGCAGCGTCGGGGGGTTCGGAGAGGGAAACACCATATATTTT. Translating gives CSVGGFGEGNTIYF.

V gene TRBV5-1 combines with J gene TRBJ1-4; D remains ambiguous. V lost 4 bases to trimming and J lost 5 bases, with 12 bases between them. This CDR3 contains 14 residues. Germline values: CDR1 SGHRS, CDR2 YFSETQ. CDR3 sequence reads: CASSDGGMNEKLFF. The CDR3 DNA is TGCGCCAGCAGCGATGGAGGGATGAATGAAAAACTGTTTTTT.

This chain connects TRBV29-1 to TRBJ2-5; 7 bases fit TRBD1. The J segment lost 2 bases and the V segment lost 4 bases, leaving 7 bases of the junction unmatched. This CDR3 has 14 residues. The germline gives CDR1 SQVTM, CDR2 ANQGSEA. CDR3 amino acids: CSVAPGQRQETQYF. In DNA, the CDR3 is TGCAGCGTTGCACCGGGACAGCGACAAGAGACCCAGTACTTC.

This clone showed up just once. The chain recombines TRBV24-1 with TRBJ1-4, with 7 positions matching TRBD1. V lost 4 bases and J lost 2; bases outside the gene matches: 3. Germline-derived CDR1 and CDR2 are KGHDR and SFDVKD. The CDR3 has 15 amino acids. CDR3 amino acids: CATSDPQGTNEKLFF. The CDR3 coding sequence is TGTGCCACCAGTGACCCACAGGGGACTAATGAAAAACTGTTTTTT.

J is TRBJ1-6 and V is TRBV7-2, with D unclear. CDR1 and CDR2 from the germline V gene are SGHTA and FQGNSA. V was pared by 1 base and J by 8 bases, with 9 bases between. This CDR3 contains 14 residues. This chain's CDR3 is CASSLVYRDSPLHF. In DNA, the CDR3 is TGTGCCAGCAGCTTAGTGTATCGGGATTCACCCCTCCACTTT.

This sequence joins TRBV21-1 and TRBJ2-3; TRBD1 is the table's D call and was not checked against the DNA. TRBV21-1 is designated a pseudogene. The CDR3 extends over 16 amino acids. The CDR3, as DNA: TGTGCCAGCAGCACCGGGACAGGGGTGTTCACAGATACGCAGTATTTT. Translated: CASSTGTGVFTDTQYF.

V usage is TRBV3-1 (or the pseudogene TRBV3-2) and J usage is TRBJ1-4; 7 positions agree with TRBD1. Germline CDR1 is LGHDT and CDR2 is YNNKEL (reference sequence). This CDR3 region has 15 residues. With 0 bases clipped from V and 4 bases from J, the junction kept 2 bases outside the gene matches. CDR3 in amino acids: CASSQEQGYNEKLFF. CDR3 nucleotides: TGTGCCAGCAGCCAAGAACAGGGGTATAATGAAAAACTGTTTTTT.

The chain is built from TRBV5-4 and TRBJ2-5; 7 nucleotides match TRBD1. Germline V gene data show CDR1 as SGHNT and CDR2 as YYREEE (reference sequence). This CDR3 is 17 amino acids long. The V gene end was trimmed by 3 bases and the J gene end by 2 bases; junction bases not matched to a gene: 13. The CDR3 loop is CASSWGRQGGLQETQYF. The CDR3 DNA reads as TGTGCCAGCAGCTGGGGGCGACAGGGCGGACTTCAAGAGACCCAGTACTTC.

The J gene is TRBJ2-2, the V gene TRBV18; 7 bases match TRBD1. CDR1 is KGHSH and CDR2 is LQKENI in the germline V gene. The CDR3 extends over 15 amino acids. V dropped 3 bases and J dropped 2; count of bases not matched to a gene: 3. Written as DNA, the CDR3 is TGTGCCAGCTCACCCGGACAGGATAACACCGGGGAGCTGTTTTTT. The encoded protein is CASSPGQDNTGELFF.

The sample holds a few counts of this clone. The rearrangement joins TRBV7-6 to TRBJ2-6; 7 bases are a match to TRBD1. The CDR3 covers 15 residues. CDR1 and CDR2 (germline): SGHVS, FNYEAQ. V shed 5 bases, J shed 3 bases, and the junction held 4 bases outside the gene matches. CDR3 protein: CASSLWTGGANVLTF. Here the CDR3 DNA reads TGTGCCAGCAGCCTGTGGACAGGTGGGGCCAACGTCCTGACTTTC.

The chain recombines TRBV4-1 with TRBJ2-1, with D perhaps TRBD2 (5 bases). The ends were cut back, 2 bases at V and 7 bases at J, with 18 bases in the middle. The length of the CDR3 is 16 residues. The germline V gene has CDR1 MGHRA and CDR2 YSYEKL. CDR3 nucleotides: TGCGCCAGCAGCCAACTATACAAAAGAGGGCTTAATGAGCAGTTCTTC. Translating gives CASSQLYKRGLNEQFF.

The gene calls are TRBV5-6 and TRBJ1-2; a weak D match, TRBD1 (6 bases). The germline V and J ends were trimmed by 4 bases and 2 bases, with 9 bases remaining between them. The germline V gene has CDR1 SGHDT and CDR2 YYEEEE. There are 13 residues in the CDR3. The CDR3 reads CASSPGTNYGYTF. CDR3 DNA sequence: TGTGCCAGCAGCCCGGGGACAAACTATGGCTACACCTTC. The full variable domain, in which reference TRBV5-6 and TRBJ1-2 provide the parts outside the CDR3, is DAGVTQSPTHLIKTRGQQVTLRCSPKSGHDTVSWYQQALGQGPQFIFQYYEEEERQRGNFPDRFSGHQFPNYSSELNVNALLLGDSALYLCASSPGTNYGYTFGSGTRLTVV.

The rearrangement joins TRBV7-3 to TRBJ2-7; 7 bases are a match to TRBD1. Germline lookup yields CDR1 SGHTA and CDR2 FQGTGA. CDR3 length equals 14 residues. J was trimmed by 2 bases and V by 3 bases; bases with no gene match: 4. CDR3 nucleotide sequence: TGTGCCAGCAGCTTGGGGACAGCTCCCTACGAGCAGTACTTC. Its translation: CASSLGTAPYEQYF.

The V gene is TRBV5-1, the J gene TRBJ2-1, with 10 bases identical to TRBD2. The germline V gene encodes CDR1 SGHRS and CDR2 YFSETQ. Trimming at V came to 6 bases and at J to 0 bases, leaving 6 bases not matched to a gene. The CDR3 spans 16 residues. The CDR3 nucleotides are TGCGCCAGCACCCCTAGCGGGAGTAGCTCCTACAATGAGCAGTTCTTC. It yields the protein CASTPSGSSSYNEQFF. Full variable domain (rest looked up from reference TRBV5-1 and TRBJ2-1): KAGVTQTPRYLIKTRGQQVTLSCSPISGHRSVSWYQQTPGQGLQFLFEYFSETQRNKGNFPGRFSGRQFSNSRSEMNVSTLELGDSALYLCASTPSGSSSYNEQFFGPGTRLTVL.

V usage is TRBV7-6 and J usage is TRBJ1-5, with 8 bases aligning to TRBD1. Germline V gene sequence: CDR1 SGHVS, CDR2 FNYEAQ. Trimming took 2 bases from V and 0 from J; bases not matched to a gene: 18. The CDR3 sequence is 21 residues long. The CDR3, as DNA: TGTGCCAGCAGCTTAAGGGGGGTTTGGACAGGGCCCCCCTATAGCAATCAGCCCCAGCATTTT. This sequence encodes CASSLRGVWTGPPYSNQPQHF.

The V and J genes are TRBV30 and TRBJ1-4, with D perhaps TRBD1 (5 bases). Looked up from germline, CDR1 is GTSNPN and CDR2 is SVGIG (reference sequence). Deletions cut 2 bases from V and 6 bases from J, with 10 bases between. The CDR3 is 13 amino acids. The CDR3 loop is CAWSQQAHEKLFF. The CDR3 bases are TGTGCCTGGAGTCAACAGGCGCATGAAAAACTGTTTTTT.

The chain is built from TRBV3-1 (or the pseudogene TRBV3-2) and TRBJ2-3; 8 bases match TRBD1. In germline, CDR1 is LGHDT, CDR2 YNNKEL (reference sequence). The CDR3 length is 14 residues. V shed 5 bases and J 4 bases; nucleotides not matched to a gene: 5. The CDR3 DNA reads TGTGCCAGCAGCTTCGGACAGGGACCAGATACGCAGTATTTT. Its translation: CASSFGQGPDTQYF.

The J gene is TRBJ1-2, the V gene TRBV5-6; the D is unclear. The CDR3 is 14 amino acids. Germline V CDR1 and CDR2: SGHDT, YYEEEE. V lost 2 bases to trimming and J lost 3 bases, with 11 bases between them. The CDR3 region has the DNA TGTGCCAGCAGCTTTACGCAGCGTCACTATGGCTACACCTTC. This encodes CASSFTQRHYGYTF.

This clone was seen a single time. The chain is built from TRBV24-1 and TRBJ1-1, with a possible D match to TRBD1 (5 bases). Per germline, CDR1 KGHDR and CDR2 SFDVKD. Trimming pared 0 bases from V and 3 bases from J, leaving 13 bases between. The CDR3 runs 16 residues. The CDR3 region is CATSDLLTTVDTEAFF. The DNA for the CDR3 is TGTGCCACCAGTGATTTGCTTACGACAGTGGACACTGAAGCTTTCTTT.

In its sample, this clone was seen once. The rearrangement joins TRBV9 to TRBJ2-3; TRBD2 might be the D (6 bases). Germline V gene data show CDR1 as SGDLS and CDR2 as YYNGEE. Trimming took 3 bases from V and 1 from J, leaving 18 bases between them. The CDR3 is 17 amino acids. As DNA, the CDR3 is TGTGCCAGCAGCGCGAGGACTGGAGCGGGTGGCACAGATACGCAGTATTTT. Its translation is CASSARTGAGGTDTQYF.

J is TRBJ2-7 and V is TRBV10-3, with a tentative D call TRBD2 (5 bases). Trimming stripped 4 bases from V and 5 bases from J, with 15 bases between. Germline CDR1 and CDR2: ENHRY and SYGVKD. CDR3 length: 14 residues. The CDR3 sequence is CAISAGLTEDEQYF. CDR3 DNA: TGTGCCATCAGTGCAGGACTTACCGAGGACGAGCAGTACTTC.

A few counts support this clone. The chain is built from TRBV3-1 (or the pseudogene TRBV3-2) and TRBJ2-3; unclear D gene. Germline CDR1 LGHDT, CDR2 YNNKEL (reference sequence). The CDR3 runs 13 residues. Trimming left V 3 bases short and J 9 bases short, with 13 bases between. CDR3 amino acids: CASSHPPQLTQYF. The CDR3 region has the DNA TGTGCCAGCAGCCACCCCCCCCAGTTAACGCAGTATTTT.

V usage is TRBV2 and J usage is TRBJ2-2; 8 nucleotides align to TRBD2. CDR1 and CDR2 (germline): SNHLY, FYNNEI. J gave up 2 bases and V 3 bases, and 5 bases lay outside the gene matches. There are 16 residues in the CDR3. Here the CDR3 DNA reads TGTGCCAGCAGTGACCGCGGGGGGTCCAACACCGGGGAGCTGTTTTTT. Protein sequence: CASSDRGGSNTGELFF.